The 31 T cell receptor beta chains given below trace back to one sample, sequenced in a study of CXCR3-negative and CXCR3-positive naive CD8 T cells. General study points: Hydrophobicity of TRB CDR3s was greater in CXCR3-positive naive cells than in CXCR3-negative naive cells.

Their antigen targets remain unknown. With UMI labels, 5' RACE was used to prepare the TRB cDNA libraries. TCRdb reprocessed the 5' RACE reads, with one entry per CDR3 protein and no DNA. The repertoire table contains some 150,000 distinct CDR3 sequences. The specimen sequenced was naive CXCR3+ CD8+ T cells from blood. This sample's subset: CD45RO-CCR7+CD27+CD95- naive CD8+ T cells expressing CXCR3 (TNR3+). These receptors were taken from a human donor in good health. Some clones in this sample may be carry-over from other donors' samples.

V usage is TRBV5-1 and J usage is TRBJ2-3; TCRdb's D gene call, TRBD1, goes unchecked for lack of DNA. The CDR3 loop spans 15 amino acids. CDR1 is SGHRS and CDR2 is YFSETQ in the germline V gene. The CDR3 sequence is CASSLSGTSTDTQYF. Full variable domain (outside the CDR3, taken from reference TRBV5-1 and TRBJ2-3): KAGVTQTPRYLIKTRGQQVTLSCSPISGHRSVSWYQQTPGQGLQFLFEYFSETQRNKGNFPGRFSGRQFSNSRSEMNVSTLELGDSALYLCASSLSGTSTDTQYFGPGTRLTVL.

The chain has TRBV27 and TRBJ2-1; TCRdb picks TRBD1, but there is no DNA to check that call. CDR1 MNHEY and CDR2 SMNVEV come from the germline V gene (reference sequence). This CDR3 region has 12 residues. The CDR3 loop is CASSWGTGQQFF.

The chain recombines TRBV19 with TRBJ1-1. CDR3 length: 15 amino acids. Germline V gives CDR1 LNHDA, CDR2 SQIVND (reference sequence). The CDR3 spells CASSIIPAMNTEAFF.

This chain connects TRBV5-4 to TRBJ2-5. Germline V gene data show CDR1 as SGHNT and CDR2 as YYREEE (reference sequence). The length of the CDR3 is 12 residues. The CDR3 spells CASSFGDETQYF. Looking up the rest from reference TRBV5-4 and TRBJ2-5 gives the full variable domain: ETGVTQSPTHLIKTRGQQVTLRCSSQSGHNTVSWYQQALGQGPQFIFQYYREEENGRGNFPPRFSGLQFPNYSSELNVNALELDDSALYLCASSFGDETQYFGPGTRLLVL.

V gene TRBV11-2 combines with J gene TRBJ1-2. The germline gives CDR1 SGHAT, CDR2 FQNNGV. CDR3 length: 14 residues. The CDR3 is CASSASGPLYGYTF.

V is TRBV7-3 and J is TRBJ2-5; TCRdb selects TRBD2, and the lack of DNA leaves this call unchecked. CDR1 is SGHTA, CDR2 FQGTGA, per germline. The CDR3 runs 15 residues. CDR3 region: CASSFNPGTTETQYF.

The V gene is TRBV5-1, the J gene TRBJ2-3; without DNA, the TCRdb call of TRBD2 cannot be checked. The CDR3 contains 15 residues. CDR1 is SGHRS and CDR2 is YFSETQ in the germline V gene. The CDR3 is CASSLPPQSTDTQYF. The whole variable domain, filled in from reference TRBV5-1 and TRBJ2-3, reads KAGVTQTPRYLIKTRGQQVTLSCSPISGHRSVSWYQQTPGQGLQFLFEYFSETQRNKGNFPGRFSGRQFSNSRSEMNVSTLELGDSALYLCASSLPPQSTDTQYFGPGTRLTVL.

V is TRBV7-9 and J is TRBJ2-1; TCRdb selects TRBD2, and the lack of DNA leaves this call unchecked. The CDR3 is 15 residues long. CDR1 is SEHNR, CDR2 FQNEAQ, per germline (reference sequence). The CDR3 loop is CASSREGRFDNEQFF.

J is TRBJ2-7 and V is TRBV20-1. The CDR3 spans 17 residues. Germline V gene data show CDR1 as DFQATT and CDR2 as SNEGSKA (reference sequence). The CDR3 spells CSARDEVQMISAYEQYF.

The chain joins TRBV7-9 to TRBJ2-7. Germline CDR1 and CDR2: SEHNR and FQNEAQ (reference sequence). The CDR3 totals 13 residues. The CDR3 region is CASSSDASYEQYF.

V and J are TRBV6-2 or TRBV6-3 and TRBJ1-5; with no DNA, the TCRdb D assignment of TRBD1 cannot be verified. This CDR3 contains 16 residues. The germline CDR1 and CDR2 sequences are MNHEY and SVGEGT. The CDR3 is CASSYSGQGFNQPQHF.

The CDR3 sequence is CASSLIRLVRTSGKNTGELFF. This chain links TRBV7-9 with TRBJ2-2; TCRdb indicates TRBD2, and absent DNA this call remains unverified. The CDR3 contains 21 residues. CDR1 is SEHNR and CDR2 is FQNEAQ in the germline V gene (reference sequence).

This sequence joins TRBV29-1 and TRBJ2-7. CDR1 and CDR2 (germline): SQVTM, ANQGSEA. This CDR3 comprises 14 residues. This chain's CDR3 is CSADSVSDTYEQYF.

The genes are TRBV28 and TRBJ2-1; TCRdb returns TRBD2, unconfirmable since there is no DNA. The CDR3 consists of 14 residues. Germline V lookup: CDR1 MDHEN, CDR2 SYDVKM. The chain's CDR3 is CASSLLAENNEQFF.

The chain couples TRBV28 to TRBJ2-5; TCRdb picks TRBD2, but there is no DNA to check that call. Germline V gene lookup returns CDR1 MDHEN and CDR2 SYDVKM. The CDR3 extends over 16 amino acids. CDR3 protein: CASSSLAGGLRETQYF.

This sequence joins TRBV7-8 and TRBJ2-5; TCRdb picks TRBD2, but there is no DNA to check that call. The V gene's germline CDR1 is SGHVS and CDR2 FQNEAQ. The CDR3 is 15 amino acids. CDR3: CASGLEIVSGETQYF.

This chain connects TRBV29-1 to TRBJ2-7; the TCRdb D gene call, TRBD2, has no DNA to confirm it. This CDR3 is 17 amino acids long. Germline V gene lookup returns CDR1 SQVTM and CDR2 ANQGSEA. The CDR3 region is CSVELPGLAGRAYEQYF.

The chain joins TRBV27 to TRBJ1-1. The CDR3 has 13 residues. Germline CDR1 MNHEY, CDR2 SMNVEV (reference sequence). The CDR3 is CASNQALNTEAFF.

The chain joins TRBV3-1 to TRBJ2-2; TCRdb calls TRBD2, which cannot be checked without DNA. The CDR3 runs 14 residues. Per the germline V gene, CDR1 is LGHDT and CDR2 is YNNKEL (reference sequence). CDR3 sequence: CASSQDPDLVKLFF.

This sequence joins TRBV14 and TRBJ2-7. The CDR3 loop spans 13 amino acids. Germline CDR1 is SGHDN and CDR2 is FVKESK. The CDR3 loop reads CASSQGNSYEQYF.

The V call is TRBV6-6, the J call TRBJ2-7; TCRdb lists TRBD2, though no DNA is available to test this call. Germline lookup yields CDR1 MNHNY and CDR2 SVGAGI (reference sequence). The CDR3 extends over 18 amino acids. This CDR3 is CASSYSTGTGLADYEQYF.

This chain uses TRBV11-3 with TRBJ2-2; with no DNA, the TCRdb D assignment of TRBD1 cannot be verified. The length of the CDR3 is 15 residues. Germline V gene sequence: CDR1 SGHNT, CDR2 YENEEA. CDR3 loop: CASSSGDRLAGELFF.

V and J are TRBV5-6 and TRBJ2-1; TCRdb picks TRBD2, but there is no DNA to check that call. Germline loops: CDR1 SGHDT, CDR2 YYEEEE. The CDR3 has 17 amino acids. CDR3 residues: CASSPGTSGSRYNEQFF.

The genes are TRBV7-8 and TRBJ2-3; TCRdb calls TRBD2, which cannot be checked without DNA. The CDR3 length is 17 residues. The germline CDR1 and CDR2 sequences are SGHVS and FQNEAQ. CDR3: CASSLPTSGASTDTQYF.

The V call is TRBV5-5, the J call TRBJ2-2; TCRdb's D call, TRBD2, is unchecked because there is no DNA. This CDR3 region has 13 residues. CDR1 and CDR2 from the germline V gene are SGHKS and YYEKEE (reference sequence). CDR3 sequence reads: CASSFRDFGELFF.

The rearrangement uses TRBV2 and TRBJ1-2. Germline CDR1 is SNHLY and CDR2 is FYNNEI. The CDR3 contains 14 residues. CDR3 amino acids: CASSDITPTDGYTF.

The V gene is TRBV7-9, the J gene TRBJ2-7; the D call of TRBD1 rests on TCRdb alone, since no DNA is present to check it. The CDR3 is made up of 14 amino acids. Germline V lookup: CDR1 SEHNR, CDR2 FQNEAQ (reference sequence). The CDR3 sequence is CASSSTRGVYEQYF.

This chain's CDR3 is CASSIIAEGGYEQYF. This chain uses TRBV7-9 with TRBJ2-7; no DNA is available, so the TRBD2 call from TCRdb remains unchecked. From germline, CDR1 is SEHNR and CDR2 FQNEAQ (reference sequence). The CDR3 is 15 amino acids.

The J gene is TRBJ2-7, the V gene TRBV29-1; no DNA is available, so the TRBD1 call from TCRdb remains unchecked. This CDR3 is 13 amino acids long. The germline V gene encodes CDR1 SQVTM and CDR2 ANQGSEA. The CDR3 region is CSVDMGPSHEQYF.

The chain carries TRBV28 and TRBJ2-1; the TCRdb D gene call, TRBD1, has no DNA to confirm it. The CDR3 is 13 amino acids. Germline V gene data show CDR1 as MDHEN and CDR2 as SYDVKM. CDR3 residues: CASSPRQANEQFF.

V gene TRBV19 combines with J gene TRBJ2-1; TCRdb picks TRBD2, but there is no DNA to check that call. CDR1 is LNHDA, CDR2 SQIVND, per germline (reference sequence). This CDR3 comprises 16 residues. CDR3 protein: CASSISTRGTYNEQFF.